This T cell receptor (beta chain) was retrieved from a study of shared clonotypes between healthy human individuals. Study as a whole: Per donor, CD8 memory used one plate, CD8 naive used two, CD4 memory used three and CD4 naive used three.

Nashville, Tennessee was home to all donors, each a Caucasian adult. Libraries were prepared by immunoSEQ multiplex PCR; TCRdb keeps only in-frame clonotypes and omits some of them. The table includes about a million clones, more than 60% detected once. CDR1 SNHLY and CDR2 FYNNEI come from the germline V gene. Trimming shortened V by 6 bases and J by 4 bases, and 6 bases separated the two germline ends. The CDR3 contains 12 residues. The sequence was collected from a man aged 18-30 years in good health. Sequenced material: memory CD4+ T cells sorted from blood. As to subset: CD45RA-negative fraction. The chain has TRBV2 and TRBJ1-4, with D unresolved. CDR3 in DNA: TGTGCCAGCAGGGAGTATAATGAAAAACTGTTTTTT. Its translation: CASREYNEKLFF.